This TCR beta chain emerged from a study of glioma-infiltrating T cells after dendritic cell vaccination. The CDR3 length is 15 residues. CDR1 and CDR2 (germline): MGHRA, YSYEKL. V was clipped by 4 bases and J by 3 bases; unmatched bases: 3. Clones were sequenced by immunoSEQ multiplex PCR, and TCRdb holds only the in-frame ones, with some missing. The sample includes roughly 82,000 clones, approximately 90% of them seen just once. The sequence came from a human donor with glioblastoma. The sample was blood, taken before dendritic cell vaccination. The gene calls are TRBV4-1 and TRBJ2-7; TRBD2 matches 13 bases. CDR3: CASSRGTSGDYEQYF. The DNA of the CDR3 is TGCGCCAGCAGCCGTGGGACTAGCGGGGACTACGAGCAGTACTTC.